This TCR beta chain was sequenced during a study of tumor-infiltrating lymphocytes in primary liver carcinoma. Background on the study: Patients were men and women aged 30 to 69 years. The tumors ranged from roughly 4.2 to 10 cm across and fell within stage T1-T3 N0M0. Samples had roughly 3.65 to 7.5 million productive TCRbeta reads, comparable between tissue types.

Germline values: CDR1 SQVTM, CDR2 ANQGSEA. The CDR3 sequence is 14 residues long. Investigators took RNA and DNA out together from roughly 21-30 mg of unsorted bulk tissue. These patients lived with chronic HBV infection and had never been treated. Constant-region priming of approximately 0.55 ug total RNA yielded TCR beta cDNA. Three nested multiplex PCR rounds of slightly modified ARM-PCR generated TCR beta libraries. In the first two PCR rounds, TRBV1-TRBV30 forward primers were paired with a C-beta reverse primer, and each round lasted about 9 cycles. Via MiXCR, TCRdb re-called the multiplex PCR reads, giving one row per CDR3 protein. The repertoire consists of more than 100,000 distinct CDR3 sequences, with 55% to 70% occurring once and the leading ten covering 8.1%. Notes on this clonotype: The junction departs from the called germline gene at one end, perhaps through a read error.

The chain combines TRBV29-1 with TRBJ2-7; TRBD2 is a possible D gene (5 bases). Sequencing was performed on tumor-adjacent normal liver tissue. The sequence derives from a woman aged 55 to 70 with primary liver carcinoma and hepatitis B virus infection. CDR3 residues: CSVAQISDRYEQYF. The CDR3 nucleotides are TGTAGCGTTGCTCAGATTAGCGACCGCTACGAGCAGTACTTC.